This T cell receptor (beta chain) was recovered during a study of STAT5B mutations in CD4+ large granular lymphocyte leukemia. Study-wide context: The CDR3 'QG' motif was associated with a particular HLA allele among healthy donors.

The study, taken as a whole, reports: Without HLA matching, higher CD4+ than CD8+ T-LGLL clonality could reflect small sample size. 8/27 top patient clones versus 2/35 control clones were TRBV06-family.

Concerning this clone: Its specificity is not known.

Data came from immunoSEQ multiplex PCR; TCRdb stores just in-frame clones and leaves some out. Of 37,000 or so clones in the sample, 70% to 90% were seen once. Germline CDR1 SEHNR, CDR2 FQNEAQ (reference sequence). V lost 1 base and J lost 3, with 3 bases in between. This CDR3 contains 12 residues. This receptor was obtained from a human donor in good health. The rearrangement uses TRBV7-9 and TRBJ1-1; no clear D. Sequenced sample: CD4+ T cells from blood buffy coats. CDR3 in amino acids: CASSLEDTEAFF. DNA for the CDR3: TGTGCCAGCAGCTTAGAGGACACTGAAGCTTTCTTT.